This T cell receptor beta chain was recovered during a study of cytomegalovirus exposure and HLA in healthy donors. Study findings and constraints: Later analysis identified a missense DCLRE1C variant that was linked to TCR beta V- and J-gene trimming.

Researchers ran the PCR with 60 Vbeta and 13 Jbeta primers. Profiled with immunoSEQ multiplex PCR; TCRdb holds only in-frame clones, not every one. The sample carries some 90,000 clones, 60% to 80% recorded once. Note on this clone: Its specificity is not known.

Germline V lookup: CDR1 SQVTM, CDR2 ANQGSEA. The CDR3 runs to 13 residues. The germline V and J ends were trimmed by 7 bases and 0 bases, with 12 bases remaining between them. Sequenced input: PBMCs. This TCR was recovered from a man aged 55-75 years in good health and CMV-seronegative. This sequence joins TRBV29-1 and TRBJ1-1; a possible D gene is TRBD1 (6 bases). Here the CDR3 reads CSGKTGLNTEAFF. The CDR3 nucleotides are TGCAGCGGGAAGACAGGTTTGAACACTGAAGCTTTCTTT.